This T cell receptor beta chain is drawn from a study of blood T cell repertoires in COVID-19. Measured with immunoSEQ multiplex PCR; TCRdb has only the in-frame clones, and not every one. The sample lists 84,000 or so clones; roughly 84% were seen once. The TCR sequence derives from a man in his 70s with acute or convalescent COVID-19. The sequenced material came from peripheral blood.

Here the CDR3 reads CASSSGQGTGELFF. DNA for the CDR3: TGTGCCAGCAGCTCTGGACAGGGAACCGGGGAGCTGTTTTTT. The rearrangement joins TRBV5-4 to TRBJ2-2, with 8 positions matching TRBD1. Losses at the gene ends were 3 bases for V and 5 bases for J; bases not matched to a gene: 3. Germline V gives CDR1 SGHNT, CDR2 YYREEE (reference sequence). This CDR3 region has 14 residues.